Listed here is a single T cell receptor (beta chain). Profiled with immunoSEQ multiplex PCR; TCRdb holds only in-frame clones, not every one. Seen here are roughly 190,000 clones, around 94% observed once, and the top ten hold 1% to 1.5%. The V and J ends lost 8 bases and 5 bases respectively, with 12 bases between them. The germline CDR1 and CDR2 sequences are LGHDT and YNNKEL (reference sequence). This CDR3 has 12 residues. These data are taken from a study of T cell responses to AZD1222 COVID-19 vaccine. This chain links TRBV3-1 (or the pseudogene TRBV3-2) with TRBJ1-2; no definite D call. The starting material was peripheral blood, obtained on day 0 of AZD1222 vaccination. The TCR was taken from an adult in good health. CDR3 nucleotides: TGTGCCAGCGGGAGGAGAGATTATGGCTACACCTTC. Its translation is CASGRRDYGYTF.